One and the same sample provided the 8 T cell receptor beta chains below, sequenced in a study of blood T cell repertoires in COVID-19. The protocol was immunoSEQ multiplex PCR, while the TCRdb copy is restricted to in-frame clones and leaves out a portion. The profile covers 120,000 to 150,000 clones, with 80% appearing a single time and 10% to 15% taken by the ten largest. What was sequenced was peripheral blood. These TCRs come from a man in his fifties or sixties with active or convalescent COVID-19.

The chain has TRBV5-5 and TRBJ2-7, with 7 bases fitting TRBD1. V lost 4 bases to trimming and J lost 6 bases; unmatched junction nucleotides: 7. Germline CDR1 and CDR2: SGHKS and YYEKEE (reference sequence). The CDR3 totals 13 residues. In nucleotides, the CDR3 is TGTGCCAGCAGCGCCCGACAGGGTTCCGAGCAGTACTTC. Its translation: CASSARQGSEQYF.

The gene calls are TRBV5-1 and TRBJ1-3; D is unresolved. The CDR3 is 13 residues long. CDR1 is SGHRS and CDR2 is YFSETQ in the germline V gene. Between the trimmed V and J ends, which lost 0 bases and 4 bases, there was a span of 5 bases. The CDR3 is CASSLAQGNTIYF. The DNA for the CDR3 is TGCGCCAGCAGCTTGGCCCAGGGAAACACCATATATTTT.

The V gene is TRBV20-1, the J gene TRBJ2-3; 7 nucleotides line up with TRBD1. The CDR3 loop spans 15 amino acids. The germline gives CDR1 DFQATT, CDR2 SNEGSKA (reference sequence). Trimming at V came to 3 bases and at J to 1 base, leaving 7 bases not matched to a gene. For the CDR3, the DNA is TGCAGTGCTAGTCCACCGGACAGGCGCACAGATACGCAGTATTTT. Translation: CSASPPDRRTDTQYF.

J is TRBJ1-2 and V is TRBV28; D is uncertain. V was clipped by 11 bases and J by 1 base, with 17 bases between them. The CDR3 totals 14 residues. Germline values: CDR1 MDHEN, CDR2 SYDVKM. CDR3 in amino acids: CALRLSLGNYGYTF. CDR3 DNA: TGTGCCCTCAGGCTTTCGCTGGGTAACTATGGCTACACCTTC.

The chain couples TRBV24-1 to TRBJ2-3; tentative D call: TRBD2 (6 bases). CDR3 length: 15 residues. Germline CDR1 KGHDR, CDR2 SFDVKD. Trimming shortened V by 5 bases and J by 0 bases, and 11 bases separated the two germline ends. CDR3 protein: CATSALRESTDTQYF. CDR3 sequence (DNA): TGTGCCACCAGTGCCCTCCGGGAGAGCACAGATACGCAGTATTTT.

This chain links TRBV5-1 with TRBJ2-1; D may be TRBD2 (7 bases). With 4 bases removed from V and 7 bases from J, the gap between germline ends came to 18 bases. In germline, CDR1 is SGHRS, CDR2 YFSETQ. CDR3 length: 15 residues. The CDR3 coding sequence is TGCGCCAGCAGCCTGGGGGGGGGCCGGGAGAATGAGCAGTTCTTC. Its translation: CASSLGGGRENEQFF.

This chain joins TRBV10-3 and TRBJ2-3; 8 bases agree with TRBD2. V shed 6 bases and J 5 bases; nucleotides not matched to a gene: 4. The CDR3 consists of 13 residues. Germline lookup yields CDR1 ENHRY and CDR2 SYGVKD. The CDR3 DNA reads as TGTGCCATCAGAGCGGGAGTGGTAGATACGCAGTATTTT. Its translation is CAIRAGVVDTQYF.

The chain links TRBV19 to TRBJ1-3; 8 nucleotides align to TRBD1. The V gene's germline CDR1 is LNHDA and CDR2 SQIVND (reference sequence). This CDR3 has 12 amino acids. The V gene end was trimmed by 11 bases and the J gene end by 3 bases; junction bases not matched to a gene: 3. The CDR3, as DNA: TGTGCCGTCGGGACAGGTGGAAACACCATATATTTT. This gives the protein CAVGTGGNTIYF.